Below are 29 T cell receptor beta chains sequenced from a single sample in a study of T cell repertoires in cytomegalovirus infection (dated by TCRdb to between 2018 and 2020). The sample's treatment or condition label is to be understood as: in vitro stimulation with specific CMV peptide epitopes to enrich CMV-specific T cells. TCRdb shows the sequencer as Illumina HiSeq 1500. TCRdb reworked the public reads: Q25 trimming with fastp, MiXCR clone assembly, productive beta chains retained. A single entry per CDR3 protein holds the most common genes and DNA from its merged rows. The sample contains about 69,000 distinct CDR3 sequences, less than 30% of them found a single time. The ten most abundant clones make up roughly 60% of the sample. Their target antigens are unknown. This sample comprised CD8+ T cells from cultured PBMCs, obtained from culture after CMV antigen stimulation. The receptors stem from a human donor in good health (CMV status not recorded). Some clones in this sample may be carry-over from other donors' samples.

At least ten counts were recorded for this clonotype. The V call is TRBV6-2 or TRBV6-3, the J call TRBJ2-7, with TRBD1 matching 7 bases. V dropped 4 bases and J dropped 5; count of bases not matched to a gene: 8. Per germline, CDR1 MNHEY and CDR2 SVGEGT. CDR3 size: 14 residues. The CDR3 DNA reads as TGTGCCAGCAGTTTACAGGGGAATCTCGACGAGCAGTACTTC. Encoded protein: CASSLQGNLDEQYF.

The rearrangement links TRBV7-2 to TRBJ2-3, with unresolved D. V was pared by 5 bases and J by 2 bases, with 5 bases between. The CDR3 length is 12 residues. CDR1 and CDR2 (germline): SGHTA, FQGNSA. The CDR3 DNA sequence: TGTGCCAGCAGCGATGTCACAGATACGCAGTATTTT. It yields the protein CASSDVTDTQYF.

The table lists this clonotype with a few counts. The V gene is TRBV12-3 or TRBV12-4, the J gene TRBJ2-7, with 12 positions matching TRBD2. The CDR3 consists of 15 residues. J was trimmed by 2 bases and V by 4 bases; bases with no gene match: 3. This CDR3 reads CASSSLAGGTYEQYF. CDR3 nucleotide sequence: TGTGCCAGCAGTTCGCTAGCGGGAGGGACCTACGAGCAGTACTTC.

This clonotype turned up a few times. This chain links TRBV10-3 with TRBJ1-2; D remains unclear. V was trimmed by 0 bases and J by 0 bases, leaving 14 bases between them. Germline CDR1 and CDR2: ENHRY and SYGVKD. This CDR3 region has 17 residues. CDR3 nucleotides: TGTGCCATCAGTGAGTCTTTTGTAACGGTCGCTAACTATGGCTACACCTTC. Amino acid sequence: CAISESFVTVANYGYTF.

The V call is TRBV7-3, the J call TRBJ2-3; possibly TRBD1 for D (5 bases). Germline CDR1 SGHTA, CDR2 FQGTGA. The ends were cut back, 2 bases at V and 0 bases at J, with 15 bases in the middle. This CDR3 is 17 amino acids long. The CDR3 spells CASSLDIETASTDTQYF. CDR3 nucleotides: TGTGCCAGCAGCTTAGATATCGAGACAGCGAGCACAGATACGCAGTATTTT.

This clonotype was observed a handful of times. The V and J genes are TRBV12-3 or TRBV12-4 and TRBJ2-3; TRBD2 is a possible D gene (6 bases). With 2 bases removed from V and 3 bases from J, the gap between germline ends came to 9 bases. This CDR3 contains 14 residues. The CDR3 region has the DNA TGTGCCAGCAGTTTAACGGGAGTAACAGATACGCAGTATTTT. Protein: CASSLTGVTDTQYF.

This clonotype was observed a few times. The rearrangement links TRBV4-3 to TRBJ2-1, with TRBD2 identical over 7 bases. J gave up 11 bases and V 1 base, and 26 bases lay outside the gene matches. The CDR3 loop spans 20 amino acids. The germline gives CDR1 LGHNA, CDR2 YSLEER. This CDR3 is CASSQVASTAGEGASGKQFF. In DNA, the CDR3 is TGCGCCAGCAGCCAAGTAGCATCTACCGCGGGAGAAGGGGCATCAGGGAAGCAGTTCTTC.

This chain links TRBV7-9 with TRBJ1-1; D is unclear. Trimming took off 5 bases at V and 4 bases at J, with 14 bases between the two ends. Germline V CDR1 and CDR2: SEHNR, FQNEAQ (reference sequence). CDR3 length: 14 residues. For the CDR3, the DNA is TGTGCCAGCAGCCCCCCCTCAATCTCCACTGAAGCTTTCTTT. This sequence encodes CASSPPSISTEAFF.

The chain is built from TRBV6-1 and TRBJ1-2; D gene unclear. V gave up 7 bases and J gave up 4 bases, with 13 bases separating them. CDR3 length equals 13 residues. Germline values: CDR1 MNHNS, CDR2 SASEGT. CDR3 DNA sequence: TGTGCCAGCACCCCACCGGTATCCTATGGCTACACCTTC. Its protein is CASTPPVSYGYTF.

In this sample, this clonotype turned up many times. The V gene is TRBV7-8, the J gene TRBJ2-3; 7 bases are shared with TRBD2. Germline lookup yields CDR1 SGHVS and CDR2 FQNEAQ. The J segment lost 5 bases and the V segment lost 0 bases, leaving 8 bases of the junction unmatched. This CDR3 spans 16 amino acids. The chain's CDR3 is CASSLAVGLEKDTQYF. DNA of the CDR3: TGTGCCAGCAGCTTAGCGGTTGGACTAGAGAAAGATACGCAGTATTTT.

This clonotype was found a few times. The junction and the germline gene differ at one end; a read error may be behind it. The chain uses TRBV15 and TRBJ2-4; D may be TRBD2 (5 bases). The CDR3 spans 14 residues. Per the germline V gene, CDR1 is LNHNV and CDR2 is YYDKDF (reference sequence). The CDR3 nucleotides read TGTGCCACCAGCAGAGATGTGGAGGATTTGTGGGCCCACTTC. This codes for CATSRDVEDLWAHF.

The chain links TRBV10-3 to TRBJ2-5; unclear D gene. From germline, CDR1 is ENHRY and CDR2 SYGVKD. The V and J ends lost 4 bases and 0 bases respectively, with 6 bases between them. This CDR3 region has 13 residues. The CDR3 region has the DNA TGTGCCATCAGTGCTGGAGACCAAGAGACCCAGTACTTC. Translated: CAISAGDQETQYF.

The chain recombines TRBV30 with TRBJ1-5, with a weak D call TRBD1 (6 bases). CDR3 length: 14 amino acids. CDR1 and CDR2 from the germline V gene are GTSNPN and SVGIG (reference sequence). V was trimmed by 5 bases and J by 9 bases, leaving 20 bases between them. This CDR3 is CAWCPGRGLGPQHF. The CDR3 region has the DNA TGTGCCTGGTGTCCGGGACGGGGGCTTGGGCCCCAGCATTTT.

This clonotype was counted many times. The genes are TRBV28 and TRBJ1-5; D is unresolved. In germline, CDR1 is MDHEN, CDR2 SYDVKM. The CDR3 is made up of 14 amino acids. V was cut by 7 bases and J by 3 bases, with 13 bases left in between. CDR3 region: CASTPRVINQPQHF. DNA of the CDR3: TGTGCCAGCACCCCCCGGGTCATCAATCAGCCCCAGCATTTT.

This clonotype was recorded at least ten times. V usage is TRBV12-3 or TRBV12-4 and J usage is TRBJ1-4; TRBD1 matches at 9 bases. The V and J ends lost 6 bases and 3 bases, in that order; junction bases with no gene match: 8. This CDR3 spans 16 amino acids. The CDR3 DNA reads as TGTGCCAGCAGCCCCGGGACAGGGACATCTAATGAAAAACTGTTTTTT. Its protein product is CASSPGTGTSNEKLFF.

This clonotype was counted between two and nine times. J is TRBJ1-2 and V is TRBV4-1; 10 bases fit TRBD1. CDR3 length equals 18 residues. Germline CDR1 reads MGHRA; CDR2 reads YSYEKL. J lost 1 base, V lost 3 bases, and 11 bases had no gene match. In DNA form, the CDR3 reads TGCGCCAGCAGCCAGTTTAATCCCGGGACAGGGGATAACTATGGCTACACCTTC. It yields the protein CASSQFNPGTGDNYGYTF.

V usage is TRBV27 and J usage is TRBJ1-4; perhaps TRBD1 as D (5 bases). Germline V lookup: CDR1 MNHEY, CDR2 SMNVEV (reference sequence). V was cut by 3 bases and J by 8 bases, with 10 bases left in between. The CDR3 covers 13 residues. DNA of the CDR3: TGTGCCAGCAGTTTCCCTGGGGGGGAAAAACTGTTTTTT. Its protein product is CASSFPGGEKLFF.

In this sample, this clonotype turned up many times. V is TRBV7-9 and J is TRBJ1-2; D unresolved. The CDR3 is 13 amino acids. The germline V and J ends were trimmed by 2 bases and 1 base, with 5 bases remaining between them. In germline, CDR1 is SEHNR, CDR2 FQNEAQ (reference sequence). DNA for the CDR3: TGTGCCAGCAGCTTACGAAATAACTATGGCTACACCTTC. It specifies CASSLRNNYGYTF.

This clonotype was counted at least ten times. The chain has TRBV7-8 and TRBJ1-2, with D possibly being TRBD1 (5 bases). Germline V gives CDR1 SGHVS, CDR2 FQNEAQ. V was pared by 4 bases and J by 8 bases, with 11 bases between. The CDR3 loop spans 12 amino acids. The CDR3 region is CASSSGLEGYTF. The CDR3 coding sequence is TGTGCCAGCAGCTCAGGGTTGGAGGGCTACACCTTC. The complete variable domain, with remaining parts taken from reference TRBV7-8 and TRBJ1-2, reads GAGVSQSPRYKVAKRGQDVALRCDPISGHVSLFWYQQALGQGPEFLTYFQNEAQLDKSGLPSDRFFAERPEGSVSTLKIQRTQQEDSAVYLCASSSGLEGYTFGSGTRLTVV.

This clonotype has a handful of counts. V gene TRBV7-9 combines with J gene TRBJ1-2; D uncertain. Trimming took 4 bases from V and 3 from J, leaving 12 bases between them. The germline V gene encodes CDR1 SEHNR and CDR2 FQNEAQ (reference sequence). The CDR3 length is 14 residues. CDR3: CASSSLFGDYGYTF. The DNA for the CDR3 is TGTGCCAGCAGCTCCCTGTTTGGCGACTATGGCTACACCTTC.

This clonotype was seen more than once but under ten times. The rearrangement joins TRBV4-3 to TRBJ2-7, with 7 bases identical to TRBD1. This CDR3 has 14 residues. Germline V gene data show CDR1 as LGHNA and CDR2 as YSLEER. V was pared by 0 bases and J by 6 bases, with 5 bases of the junction left unmatched. CDR3 in DNA: TGCGCCAGCAGCCAAGAGGACAGGAAGTCCGAGCAGTACTTC. Protein product: CASSQEDRKSEQYF.

This clonotype was recorded at least ten times. V and J are TRBV7-6 and TRBJ2-7; D is unclear. V was cut by 5 bases and J by 3 bases, with 14 bases left in between. CDR1 and CDR2 (germline): SGHVS, FNYEAQ. The CDR3 sequence is 14 residues long. CDR3 residues: CASSPPGQFYEQYF. In nucleotides, the CDR3 is TGTGCCAGCAGCCCCCCGGGTCAGTTCTACGAGCAGTACTTC. Drawing the rest from reference TRBV7-6 and TRBJ2-7, the complete variable domain is GAGVSQSPRYKVTKRGQDVALRCDPISGHVSLYWYRQALGQGPEFLTYFNYEAQQDKSGLPNDRFSAERPEGSISTLTIQRTEQRDSAMYRCASSPPGQFYEQYFGPGTRLTVT.

This clonotype has just a few counts. The CDR3 is CSVESGAGGAGELFF. The CDR3 DNA sequence: TGCAGCGTTGAAAGCGGCGCTGGAGGGGCCGGGGAGCTGTTTTTT. This chain links TRBV29-1 with TRBJ2-2; possible D gene TRBD2, 6 bases. Trimming took 2 bases from V and 6 from J, leaving 16 bases between them. This CDR3 is 15 amino acids long. The germline gives CDR1 SQVTM, CDR2 ANQGSEA.

This clonotype has ten or more counts. The chain has TRBV6-1 and TRBJ2-1, with TRBD1 identical over 8 bases. This CDR3 comprises 13 residues. CDR1 and CDR2 (germline): MNHNS, SASEGT. The V gene end was trimmed by 6 bases and the J gene end by 6 bases; junction bases not matched to a gene: 4. For the CDR3, the DNA is TGTGCCAGCAGCTTCGGACAGGGCAATGAGCAGTTCTTC. It translates to CASSFGQGNEQFF.

This clonotype has only a few counts. V usage is TRBV10-3 and J usage is TRBJ1-2; the D gene is possibly TRBD1 (5 bases). The V end lost 0 bases, the J end lost 0 bases, and 11 bases lay between the germline ends. This CDR3 spans 16 amino acids. Germline V gene data show CDR1 as ENHRY and CDR2 as SYGVKD. CDR3 nucleotide sequence: TGTGCCATCAGTGAGTCTACAGGCGGAACTAACTATGGCTACACCTTC. This translates into CAISESTGGTNYGYTF.

V is TRBV20-1 and J is TRBJ2-7; the match to TRBD1 covers 12 bases. Germline loops: CDR1 DFQATT, CDR2 SNEGSKA (reference sequence). J lost 4 bases, V lost 0 bases, and 10 bases had no gene match. The length of the CDR3 is 17 residues. The CDR3 coding sequence is TGCAGTGCTAGAGACCCTGTAGGGACAGGGGGCTTATACGAGCAGTACTTC. It codes for CSARDPVGTGGLYEQYF.

In this sample, this clonotype turned up a few times. The chain links TRBV7-3 to TRBJ1-2, with 7 nucleotides matching TRBD1. Germline values: CDR1 SGHTA, CDR2 FQGTGA. This CDR3 contains 16 residues. V lost 5 bases, J lost 7 bases, and 16 bases stayed unmatched. CDR3 sequence: CASSPLPTGTEGGYTF. The CDR3 region has the DNA TGTGCCAGCAGCCCGCTCCCCACCGGGACAGAGGGTGGCTACACCTTC.

The sample holds many counts of this clonotype. The V call is TRBV7-2, the J call TRBJ2-5, with D possibly matching TRBD2 (6 bases). The CDR3 sequence is 14 residues long. The germline V gene encodes CDR1 SGHTA and CDR2 FQGNSA. Deletions cut 8 bases from V and 9 bases from J, with 22 bases between. The CDR3 DNA reads as TGTGCCAGCCAAATGGGCGGCCCCAGGAGGGCCCAGTACTTC. Its protein is CASQMGGPRRAQYF.

The chain is built from TRBV7-9 and TRBJ2-7; D possibly corresponds to TRBD1 (6 bases). Trimming cost V 2 bases and J 1 base, with 9 bases left between them. Germline assignment: CDR1 SEHNR and CDR2 FQNEAQ (reference sequence). This CDR3 spans 14 amino acids. CDR3 bases: TGTGCCAGCAGCTTAAAACAGGGTTCCTACGAGCAGTACTTC. Encoded protein: CASSLKQGSYEQYF.